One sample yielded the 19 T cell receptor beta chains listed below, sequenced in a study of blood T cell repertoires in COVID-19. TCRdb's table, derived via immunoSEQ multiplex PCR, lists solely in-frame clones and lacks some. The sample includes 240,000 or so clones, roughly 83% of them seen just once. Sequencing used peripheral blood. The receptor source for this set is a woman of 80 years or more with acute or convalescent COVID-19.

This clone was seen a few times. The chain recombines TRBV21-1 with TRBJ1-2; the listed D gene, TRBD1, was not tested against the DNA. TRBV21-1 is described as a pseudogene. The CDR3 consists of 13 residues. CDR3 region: CASSKAAGNGYTF. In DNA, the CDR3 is TGTGCCAGCAGCAAAGCGGCAGGGAACGGCTACACCTTC.

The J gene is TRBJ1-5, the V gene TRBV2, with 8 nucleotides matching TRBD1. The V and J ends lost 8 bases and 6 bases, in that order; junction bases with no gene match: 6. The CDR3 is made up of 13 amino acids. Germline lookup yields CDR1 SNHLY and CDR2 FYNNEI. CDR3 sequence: CASGQGNVQPQHF. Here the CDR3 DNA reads TGTGCCAGCGGACAGGGAAACGTTCAGCCCCAGCATTTT.

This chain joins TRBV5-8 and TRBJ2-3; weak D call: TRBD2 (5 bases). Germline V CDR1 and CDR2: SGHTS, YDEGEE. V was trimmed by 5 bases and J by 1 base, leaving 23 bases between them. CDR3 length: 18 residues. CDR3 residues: CASSLGEGSVDGTDTQYF. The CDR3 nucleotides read TGTGCCAGCAGTCTCGGTGAGGGTAGCGTGGATGGCACAGATACGCAGTATTTT.

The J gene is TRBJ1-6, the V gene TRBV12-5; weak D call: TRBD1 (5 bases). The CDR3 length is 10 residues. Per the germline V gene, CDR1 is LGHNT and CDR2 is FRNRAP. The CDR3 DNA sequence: TGTGCCGGGGGGTACTCACCCCTCCACTTT. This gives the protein CAGGYSPLHF. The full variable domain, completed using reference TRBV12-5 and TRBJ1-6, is DARVTQTPRHKVTEMGQEVTMRCQPILGHNTVFWYRQTMMQGLELLAYFRNRAPLDDSGMPKDRFSAEMPDATLATLKIQPSEPRDSAVYFCAGGYSPLHFGNGTRLTVT.

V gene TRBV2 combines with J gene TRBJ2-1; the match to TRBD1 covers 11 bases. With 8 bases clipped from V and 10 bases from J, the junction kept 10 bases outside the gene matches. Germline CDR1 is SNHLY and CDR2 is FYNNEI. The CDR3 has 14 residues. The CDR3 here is CASHSDRGPEEQFF. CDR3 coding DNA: TGTGCCAGCCACTCGGACAGGGGGCCGGAAGAGCAGTTCTTC.

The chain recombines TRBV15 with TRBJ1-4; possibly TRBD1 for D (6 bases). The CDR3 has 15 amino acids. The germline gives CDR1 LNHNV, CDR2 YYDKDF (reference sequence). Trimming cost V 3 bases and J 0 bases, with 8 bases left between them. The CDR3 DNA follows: TGTGCCACCAGCAGGGACAGTACAACTAATGAAAAACTGTTTTTT. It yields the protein CATSRDSTTNEKLFF.

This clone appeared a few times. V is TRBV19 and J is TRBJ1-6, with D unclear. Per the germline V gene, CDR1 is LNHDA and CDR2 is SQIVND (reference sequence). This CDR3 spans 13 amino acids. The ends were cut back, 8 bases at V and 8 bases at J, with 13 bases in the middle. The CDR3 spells CASSPYADSPLHF. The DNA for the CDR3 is TGTGCCAGTTCCCCATATGCGGATTCACCCCTCCACTTT.

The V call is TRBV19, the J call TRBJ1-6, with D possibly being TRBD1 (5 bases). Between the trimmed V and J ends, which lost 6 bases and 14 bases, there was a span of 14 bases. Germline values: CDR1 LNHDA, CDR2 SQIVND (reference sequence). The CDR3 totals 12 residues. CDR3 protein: CASSNGGKALHF. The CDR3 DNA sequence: TGTGCCAGTAGCAACGGGGGTAAGGCCCTCCACTTT.

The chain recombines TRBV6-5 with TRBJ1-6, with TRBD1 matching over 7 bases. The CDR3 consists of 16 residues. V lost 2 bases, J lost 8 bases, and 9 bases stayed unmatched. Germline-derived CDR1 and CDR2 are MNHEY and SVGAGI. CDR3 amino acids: CASSYGNRGRYSPLHF. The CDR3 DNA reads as TGTGCCAGCAGTTACGGGAACAGGGGTCGGTATTCACCCCTCCACTTT.

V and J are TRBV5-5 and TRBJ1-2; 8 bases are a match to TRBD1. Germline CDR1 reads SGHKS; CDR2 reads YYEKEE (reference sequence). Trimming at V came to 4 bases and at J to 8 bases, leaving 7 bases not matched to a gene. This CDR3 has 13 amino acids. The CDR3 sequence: CASSVQGVRGYTF. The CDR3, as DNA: TGTGCCAGCAGCGTACAGGGGGTACGGGGCTACACCTTC.

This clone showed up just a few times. The DNA of the CDR3 is TGTGCCAGCAGTGAATGGCGTTCTGGGGGGAGAGCTGAAGCTTTCTTT. Amino acid sequence: CASSEWRSGGRAEAFF. V usage is TRBV25-1 and J usage is TRBJ1-1; possibly TRBD1 for D (5 bases). Germline CDR1 and CDR2: MGHDK and SYGVNS. V gave up 1 base and J gave up 6 bases, with 18 bases separating them. The CDR3 loop spans 16 amino acids.

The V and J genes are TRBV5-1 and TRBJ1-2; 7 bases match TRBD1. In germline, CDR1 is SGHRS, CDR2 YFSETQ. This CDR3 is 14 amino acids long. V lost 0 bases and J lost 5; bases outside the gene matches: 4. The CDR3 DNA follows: TGCGCCAGCAGCTTGGGACAGGGTGAATATGGCTACACCTTC. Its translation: CASSLGQGEYGYTF.

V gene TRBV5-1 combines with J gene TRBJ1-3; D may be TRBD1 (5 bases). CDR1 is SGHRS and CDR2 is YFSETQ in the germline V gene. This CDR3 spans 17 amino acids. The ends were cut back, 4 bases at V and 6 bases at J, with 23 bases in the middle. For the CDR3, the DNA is TGCGCCAGCAGCCGGGGGATAATGCCGGGCGGCGAAAACACCATATATTTT. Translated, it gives CASSRGIMPGGENTIYF.

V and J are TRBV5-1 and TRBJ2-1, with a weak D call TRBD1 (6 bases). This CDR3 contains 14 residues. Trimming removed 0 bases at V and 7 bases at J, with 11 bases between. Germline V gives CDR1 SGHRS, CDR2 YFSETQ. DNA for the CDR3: TGCGCCAGCAGCTTGGGGGGGCCGGGAAATGAGCAGTTCTTC. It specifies CASSLGGPGNEQFF.

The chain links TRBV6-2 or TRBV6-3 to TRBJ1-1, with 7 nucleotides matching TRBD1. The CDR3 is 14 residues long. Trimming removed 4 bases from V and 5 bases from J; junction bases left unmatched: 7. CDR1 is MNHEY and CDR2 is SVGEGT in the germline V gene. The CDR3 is CASSSTGIGTEAFF. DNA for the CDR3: TGTGCCAGCAGTTCGACAGGGATAGGTACTGAAGCTTTCTTT.

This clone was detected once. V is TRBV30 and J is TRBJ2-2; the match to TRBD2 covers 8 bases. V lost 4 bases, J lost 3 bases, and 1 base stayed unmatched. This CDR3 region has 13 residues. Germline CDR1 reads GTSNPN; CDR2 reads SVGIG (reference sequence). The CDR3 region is CAWTSGYTGELFF. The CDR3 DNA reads TGTGCCTGGACTAGCGGGTACACCGGGGAGCTGTTTTTT. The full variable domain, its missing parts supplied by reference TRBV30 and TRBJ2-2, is SQTIHQWPATLVQPVGSPLSLECTVEGTSNPNLYWYRQAAGRGLQLLFYSVGIGQISSEVPQNLSASRPQDRQFILSSKKLLLSDSGFYLCAWTSGYTGELFFGEGSRLTVL.

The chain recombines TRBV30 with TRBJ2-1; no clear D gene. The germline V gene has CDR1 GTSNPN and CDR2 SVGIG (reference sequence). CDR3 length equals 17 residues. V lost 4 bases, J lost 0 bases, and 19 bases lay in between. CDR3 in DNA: TGTGCCTGGACTCCCTCTTATAGCAGCCGCTCCTACAATGAGCAGTTCTTC. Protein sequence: CAWTPSYSSRSYNEQFF.

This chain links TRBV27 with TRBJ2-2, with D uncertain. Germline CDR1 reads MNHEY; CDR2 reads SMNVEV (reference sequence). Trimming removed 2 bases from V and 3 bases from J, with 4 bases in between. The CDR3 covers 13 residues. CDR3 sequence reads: CASSLEHTGELFF. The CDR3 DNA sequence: TGTGCCAGCAGTTTAGAGCACACCGGGGAGCTGTTTTTT.

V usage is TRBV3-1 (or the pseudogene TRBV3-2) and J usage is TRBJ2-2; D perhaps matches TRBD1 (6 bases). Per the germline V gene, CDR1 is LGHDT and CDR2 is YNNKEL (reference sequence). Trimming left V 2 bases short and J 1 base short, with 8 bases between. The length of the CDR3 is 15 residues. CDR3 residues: CASSQKQGNTGELFF. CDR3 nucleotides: TGTGCCAGCAGCCAAAAACAGGGGAACACCGGGGAGCTGTTTTTT.